This record looks at one TCR beta chain sequence and its context. The sample originates from a study of shared clonotypes between healthy human individuals. The CDR3 length is 18 residues. V was trimmed by 7 bases and J by 1 base, leaving 25 bases between them. Germline loops: CDR1 MNHEY, CDR2 SMNVEV (reference sequence). This table comes from immunoSEQ multiplex PCR, and its TCRdb copy is limited to in-frame clones, with some not included. The table records about 520,000 clones, 70% to 80% of them present only once. Sequenced sample: PBMCs. This sequence was found in a woman in her 40s in good health. Some clones in this sample may be carry-over from other donors' samples. The chain links TRBV27 to TRBJ1-1; D is undetermined. This CDR3 is CASTSFGPTTISNTEAFF. The CDR3 DNA is TGTGCCAGCACCTCATTCGGACCAACAACGATCTCGAACACTGAAGCTTTCTTT.